This TCR beta chain was sequenced during a study of shared clonotypes between healthy human individuals (dated by TCRdb to about 2020). Context from the whole study: A couple of women and a few men aged 18 to 49 years were included in the cohort. Per donor, three plates each were used for CD4 naive and CD4 memory, two for CD8 naive, and one for CD8 memory. To estimate repertoire size and how much clonotype sharing occurs between individuals, the study deeply sequenced the blood TCR repertoires of 4 to 6 healthy adults. Different laboratories and diverse techniques were used to prepare libraries and sequence TCR repertoires, to increase sequencing depth and limit assay-specific biases. Per donor, leukapheresis produced somewhere between about 0.9 and 9.5 billion PBMCs.

The cysteine opens and the phenylalanine closes a CDR3 of 16 amino acids. CDR3 DNA only is kept here, 48 bases in frame from base 1. V gives up 5 bases and J gives up 3 bases, and the segment between their germline ends measures 16 bases. The germline V gene supplies CDR1 MDHEN and CDR2 SYDVKM. Broad study findings and their caveats: Pairwise subsampling indicated that sequencing depth was expected to affect the degree of clonotype sharing among donors. Naive subsets generally had larger estimated clonotype richness than memory subsets. Compared with non-shared clonotypes, clonotypes shared by all four sorted-subset donors had higher generation probabilities. Rarefaction of sorted-subset datasets indicated incomplete sequencing despite the large sequencing depth. Sampling was restricted to blood, and TCR repertoires in tissues likely differ from the TCR repertoires found in blood. The genetic and exposure-history diversity represented was limited by the small number of donors. Approximately 5% of naive CD4, 3.5% of naive CD8, 2.3% of memory CD4, and about 0.4% of memory CD8 clonotypes were shared across a few donors.

In regard to this clone: The antigen this receptor binds is unknown. Base qualities are not recorded, but no much larger clone differs from it by a single base.

The donors were healthy, HIV-negative adults who had no recently reported acute infections or vaccinations. All donors were Caucasian adults living in Nashville, Tennessee, USA. CD4+ T cells were enriched by magnetic negative selection, after which naive cells were positively selected on CD45RA and the negative fraction was taken as the memory subset. After blood collection by leukapheresis, PBMCs were isolated using Ficoll-Histopaque density gradient centrifugation and then cryopreserved in the vapor phase of liquid nitrogen. Analytical flow cytometry was used to check the purity and quantity of every magnetically sorted T cell population. Each sorted fraction had its genomic DNA isolated and then quantified by UV absorbance on a Nanodrop 2000c. TCR CDR3 regions were amplified from genomic DNA by multiplex PCR using the deep immunoSEQ assay. Extracted genomic DNA from each cell subset was spread evenly across all wells of several immunoSEQ 96-well plates, with each plate serving as a replicate. Each replicate PCR for sorted subsets received about 220 ng genomic DNA, equal to about 29,000 T cell genomes. Purified libraries were measured with a Qubit 3.0 fluorometer, size-checked on a Bioanalyzer 2100, and measured again with the KAPA Library Quantification kit. Every immunoSEQ 96-well plate was sequenced on a dedicated single-read 150-cycle Illumina NextSeq 550 flow cell. As for how the authors treated the data: Because the immunoSEQ output included only junctional sequences and no quality scores, the filtering could not be the same as the filtering used for full-length reads. Sequences were annotated with PyIR, a Python wrapper for IgBLAST v1.9, using IMGT germline references to assign V/J genes and CDR3. Reads were filtered out if the reads had weak V/J assignments (E-value above 1e-6), no CDR3, stop codons, out-of-frame junctions, or ambiguous translated residues. V3J clonotypes were defined by identical inferred V gene, J gene, and CDR3 amino acid sequence. The percentage overlap between two repertoires was calculated by dividing the number of shared unique clonotypes by the size of the smaller repertoire. Repertoire richness was assessed with RTK rarefaction, the Chao1 estimator, and Recon v2.1 estimates of unobserved clonotypes. Generation probabilities for all TCRbeta clonotypes obtained by the gDNA method from a handful of donors were computed using OLGA. Sourced from immuneACCESS, this table was stored by TCRdb with only in-frame sequences that have V and J called. A share of the clones is absent; for the studies checked, an unresolved V gene accounts for under half, and the remainder has no known explanation. Clone size and the V and J calls come from that table; the DNA yielded D and trimming. Present in this sample are about 2.4 million clones, roughly nine tenths of which were seen just once. Around 0.15% of the sample lies in the top ten.

This TCR came from a man aged 18 to 35 in good health. Sequences were obtained from naive CD4+ T cells sorted from blood. The cell subset or site label for this specimen denotes: CD45RA+ positively selected. In this chain, TRBV28 is recombined with TRBJ2-2; the D gene identity is not certain. Here is the DNA: TGTGCCAGCAGTGCCCCAAGATCACGGGACACCGGGGAGCTGTTTTTT. Its amino acids are CASSAPRSRDTGELFF.